Sequencing of this TCR beta chain was carried out in a study of control samples from healthy donors and cancer patients. Sequencing was performed with immunoSEQ multiplex PCR; in TCRdb, only in-frame clones are kept and a portion is missing. Among under 50,000 clones listed, around 87% were seen once. V dropped 4 bases and J dropped 7; count of bases not matched to a gene: 3. This CDR3 region has 13 residues. Per germline, CDR1 SGHDN and CDR2 FVKESK. The source of this sequence is a woman aged 60-75 years with lung cancer. Sequencing was carried out using PBMCs. This chain uses TRBV14 with TRBJ2-1; 8 bases fit TRBD2. CDR3 nucleotides: TGTGCCAGCAGCCCCGGGGGGGCGAATGAGCAGTTCTTC. Protein sequence: CASSPGGANEQFF.